The clone carrying this T cell receptor (beta chain) was seen only a few times. This entry comes from a study of blood T cell repertoires in COVID-19. Whole-study context: Samples came from the United States, Italy and Spain, spanning acute and convalescent COVID-19.

Authors' methods: Reference gene primer amplification yielded estimated nucleated cell counts. Sequencing used immunoSEQ multiplex PCR; TCRdb keeps in-frame clones, though not all of them. V and J calls and clone size come straight from that table; D and trimming were deduced from the DNA. The table includes 130,000 to 150,000 clones, approximately 80% detected once. V lost 6 bases to trimming and J lost 10 bases; unmatched junction nucleotides: 11. The CDR3 contains 15 residues. Germline CDR1 SEHNR, CDR2 FQNEAQ (reference sequence). The TCR sequence derives from a man aged 50-59 years who had recovered from COVID-19. Sequencing input: PBMCs or T cells enriched from blood (not recorded which). This sequence joins TRBV7-9 and TRBJ1-6, with 8 bases fitting TRBD1. CDR3 nucleotide sequence: TGTGCCAGCAGGAACAATCAGGGGGCTGGCTCACCCCTCCACTTT. Translation: CASRNNQGAGSPLHF.